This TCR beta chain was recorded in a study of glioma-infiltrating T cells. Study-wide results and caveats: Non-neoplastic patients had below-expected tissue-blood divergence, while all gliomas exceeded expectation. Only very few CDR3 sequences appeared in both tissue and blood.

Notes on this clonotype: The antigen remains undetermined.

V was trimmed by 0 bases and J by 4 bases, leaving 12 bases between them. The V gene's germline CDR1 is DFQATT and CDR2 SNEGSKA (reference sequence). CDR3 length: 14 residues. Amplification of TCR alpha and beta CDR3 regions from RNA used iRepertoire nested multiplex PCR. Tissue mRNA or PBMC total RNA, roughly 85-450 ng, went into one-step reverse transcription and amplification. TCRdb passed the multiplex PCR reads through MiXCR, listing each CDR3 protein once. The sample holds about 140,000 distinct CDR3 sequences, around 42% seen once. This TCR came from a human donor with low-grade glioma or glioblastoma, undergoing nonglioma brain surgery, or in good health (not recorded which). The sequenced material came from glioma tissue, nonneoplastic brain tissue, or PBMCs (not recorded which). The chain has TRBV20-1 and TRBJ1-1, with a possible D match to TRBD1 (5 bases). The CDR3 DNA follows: TGCAGTGCTAGAGATGTCCGGGGGGGCACTGAAGCTTTCTTT. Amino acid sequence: CSARDVRGGTEAFF.